Sequencing of this T cell receptor beta chain was carried out in a study of control samples from healthy donors and cancer patients. With V trimmed by 4 bases and J by 3 bases, 4 bases remained unmatched. The CDR3 sequence is 14 residues long. Per germline, CDR1 MGHRA and CDR2 YSYEKL. Sequencing was performed with immunoSEQ multiplex PCR; in TCRdb, only in-frame clones are kept and a portion is missing. The sample holds about 140,000 clones, 75% to 95% seen once. The sequenced sample was blood. This receptor was identified in a man between 18 and 35 years old in good health. J is TRBJ1-1 and V is TRBV4-1, with TRBD1 matching 8 bases. In DNA, the CDR3 is TGCGCCAGCAGCCGAACGGACAGGGACACTGAAGCTTTCTTT. This translates into CASSRTDRDTEAFF.